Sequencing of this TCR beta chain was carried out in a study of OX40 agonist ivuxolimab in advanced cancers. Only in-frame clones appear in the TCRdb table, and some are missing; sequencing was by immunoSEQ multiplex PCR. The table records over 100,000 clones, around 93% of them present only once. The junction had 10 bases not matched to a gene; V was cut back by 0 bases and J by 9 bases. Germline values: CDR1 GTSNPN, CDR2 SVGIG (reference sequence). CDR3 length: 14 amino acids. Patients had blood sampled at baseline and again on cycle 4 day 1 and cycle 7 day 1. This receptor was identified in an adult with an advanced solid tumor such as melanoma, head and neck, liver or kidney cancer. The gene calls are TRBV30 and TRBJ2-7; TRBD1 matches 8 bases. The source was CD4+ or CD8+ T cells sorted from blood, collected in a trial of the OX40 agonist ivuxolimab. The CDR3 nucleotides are TGTGCCTGGAGTGTAGTCAGGGGGCGCCTTGGGCAGTACTTC. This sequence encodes CAWSVVRGRLGQYF.